The clone carrying this TCR beta chain was counted a single time. The source of the sample is a study of blood T cell repertoires in COVID-19. Trimming removed 3 bases from V and 5 bases from J; junction bases left unmatched: 7. CDR1 is SGHNT and CDR2 is YYREEE in the germline V gene (reference sequence). The CDR3 loop spans 15 amino acids. Assay used: immunoSEQ multiplex PCR; TCRdb lists only in-frame clones, some missing. Counted here are 250,000 to 350,000 clones, about 90% occurring once; the ten biggest clones make up about 5%. Sequencing was carried out using PBMCs or T cells enriched from blood (not recorded which). This chain joins TRBV5-4 and TRBJ2-7; 11 bases are a match to TRBD2. The sequence was obtained from a woman under 40 who had recovered from COVID-19. For the CDR3, the DNA is TGTGCCAGCAGCTCCCGGACTAGCGGGTTAAACGAGCAGTACTTC. As protein: CASSSRTSGLNEQYF.